Presented here are 14 T cell receptor beta chains from one specimen sequenced in a study of blood T cell repertoires in COVID-19. TCRdb's copy holds only in-frame clones and misses some; the assay was immunoSEQ multiplex PCR. The sample comprises about half a million clones, nearly 90% of which are singletons, and roughly 0.84% rests with the top ten. Sample: peripheral blood. The origin of the receptors is a man younger than 35 with COVID-19, enrolled during active disease.

The rearrangement joins TRBV5-1 to TRBJ2-1, with TRBD1 matching 11 bases. J gave up 10 bases and V 3 bases, and 0 bases lay outside the gene matches. From germline, CDR1 is SGHRS and CDR2 YFSETQ. The CDR3 extends over 12 amino acids. The CDR3: CASSWDRGEQFF. The CDR3 nucleotides read TGCGCCAGCAGCTGGGACAGGGGGGAGCAGTTCTTC. Supplemented by reference TRBV5-1 and TRBJ2-1, the full variable domain reads KAGVTQTPRYLIKTRGQQVTLSCSPISGHRSVSWYQQTPGQGLQFLFEYFSETQRNKGNFPGRFSGRQFSNSRSEMNVSTLELGDSALYLCASSWDRGEQFFGPGTRLTVL.

This chain links TRBV11-2 with TRBJ2-2; TRBD2 is a possible D gene (5 bases). Per germline, CDR1 SGHAT and CDR2 FQNNGV. The ends were cut back, 3 bases at V and 9 bases at J, with 11 bases in the middle. The CDR3 has 13 residues. The CDR3 sequence is CASSFVGNWELFF. CDR3 sequence (DNA): TGTGCCAGCAGCTTCGTCGGGAACTGGGAGCTGTTTTTT.

The J gene is TRBJ1-1, the V gene TRBV27, with D tentatively TRBD1 (6 bases). The V gene's germline CDR1 is MNHEY and CDR2 SMNVEV (reference sequence). The CDR3 has 13 residues. Trimming shortened V by 4 bases and J by 3 bases, and 9 bases separated the two germline ends. CDR3 nucleotides: TGTGCCAGCAGTTACAGGGTGGACACTGAAGCTTTCTTT. This gives the protein CASSYRVDTEAFF.

Turning to this clone: The sample holds other DNA sequences that translate to the same CDR3. The rearrangement links TRBV9 to TRBJ2-1, with D uncertain. Germline-derived CDR1 and CDR2 are SGDLS and YYNGEE. CDR3 length: 13 amino acids. Trimming stripped 1 base from V and 7 bases from J, with 9 bases between. Here the CDR3 DNA reads TGTGCCAGCAGCGTAAACAGTGGAAATGAGCAGTTCTTC. It translates to CASSVNSGNEQFF.

The rearrangement uses TRBV15 and TRBJ2-7; tentatively, D is TRBD2 (5 bases). The germline gives CDR1 LNHNV, CDR2 YYDKDF (reference sequence). The CDR3 consists of 15 residues. V lost 0 bases, J lost 2 bases, and 11 bases lay in between. The CDR3 sequence: CATSRDGGYAYEQYF. CDR3 DNA: TGTGCCACCAGCAGAGATGGCGGGTATGCCTACGAGCAGTACTTC.

This rearrangement joins TRBV2 to TRBJ1-4, with 8 bases fitting TRBD1. With V trimmed by 5 bases and J by 6 bases, 8 bases remained unmatched. This CDR3 is 15 amino acids long. In germline, CDR1 is SNHLY, CDR2 FYNNEI. CDR3 protein: CASSILGTGDEKLFF. The CDR3 nucleotides read TGTGCCAGCAGTATACTCGGGACAGGAGATGAAAAACTGTTTTTT.

The gene calls are TRBV11-2 and TRBJ1-1; a weak D match, TRBD1 (5 bases). Trimming stripped 3 bases from V and 3 bases from J, with 11 bases between. Germline lookup yields CDR1 SGHAT and CDR2 FQNNGV. CDR3 length: 14 residues. CDR3 sequence (DNA): TGTGCCAGCAGCTTCGGGGGAGATTACACTGAAGCTTTCTTT. This encodes CASSFGGDYTEAFF. Filled out from reference TRBV11-2 and TRBJ1-1, the complete variable domain reads EAGVAQSPRYKIIEKRQSVAFWCNPISGHATLYWYQQILGQGPKLLIQFQNNGVVDDSQLPKDRFSAERLKGVDSTLKIQPAKLEDSAVYLCASSFGGDYTEAFFGQGTRLTVV.

This rearrangement joins TRBV5-8 to TRBJ2-1; possible D gene TRBD2, 6 bases. This CDR3 spans 13 amino acids. CDR1 SGHTS and CDR2 YDEGEE come from the germline V gene. V lost 3 bases, J lost 4 bases, and 8 bases lay in between. The CDR3 DNA reads TGTGCCAGCAGCTGGGACTTGTACAATGAGCAGTTCTTC. Its translation: CASSWDLYNEQFF.

The V call is TRBV6-1, the J call TRBJ2-4; D is unclear. This CDR3 has 14 residues. Looked up from germline, CDR1 is MNHNS and CDR2 is SASEGT. Trimming took off 0 bases at V and 7 bases at J, with 10 bases between the two ends. The chain's CDR3 is CASSEASRLNIQYF. CDR3 in DNA: TGTGCCAGCAGTGAAGCAAGTAGATTGAACATTCAGTACTTC.

V and J are TRBV3-1 (or the pseudogene TRBV3-2) and TRBJ2-1, with D perhaps TRBD2 (6 bases). The V end lost 1 base, the J end lost 5 bases, and 18 bases lay between the germline ends. The CDR3 is made up of 17 amino acids. Per the germline V gene, CDR1 is LGHDT and CDR2 is YNNKEL (reference sequence). The CDR3 loop reads CASSQVPTRRRDNEQFF. The DNA of the CDR3 is TGTGCCAGCAGCCAAGTCCCGACTAGAAGGAGGGACAATGAGCAGTTCTTC.

The gene calls are TRBV2 and TRBJ1-3, with 7 bases that match TRBD1. The J segment lost 2 bases and the V segment lost 6 bases, leaving 4 bases of the junction unmatched. CDR3 length: 14 amino acids. The germline V gene encodes CDR1 SNHLY and CDR2 FYNNEI. The CDR3 reads CASSLGTAGNTIYF. The CDR3 region has the DNA TGTGCCAGCAGCCTCGGGACAGCTGGAAACACCATATATTTT.

CDR3 loop: CASPTRPNYEQYF. The CDR3 DNA sequence: TGTGCCAGCCCGACGCGGCCCAACTACGAGCAGTACTTC. This sequence joins TRBV5-8 and TRBJ2-7; D unresolved. Germline V CDR1 and CDR2: SGHTS, YDEGEE. Trimming removed 7 bases from V and 3 bases from J, with 14 bases in between. This CDR3 has 13 residues.

The chain employs TRBV28 and TRBJ2-3; weak D call: TRBD1 (5 bases). The CDR3 extends over 14 amino acids. Between the trimmed V and J ends, which lost 5 bases and 0 bases, there was a span of 9 bases. Germline V gene lookup returns CDR1 MDHEN and CDR2 SYDVKM. CDR3 in amino acids: CASSADTSTDTQYF. In DNA form, the CDR3 reads TGTGCCAGCAGTGCGGACACTAGCACAGATACGCAGTATTTT.

This clone was seen once. V and J are TRBV5-3 and TRBJ2-5, with TRBD2 matching over 12 bases. TRBV5-3 is placed among ORFs of uncertain function. V dropped 5 bases and J dropped 2; count of bases not matched to a gene: 10. This CDR3 contains 17 residues. CDR3 nucleotide sequence: TGTGCCAGAAGATATAGGCTAGCGGGAGGGTGGCAAGAGACCCAGTACTTC. Translation: CARRYRLAGGWQETQYF.